One and the same sample provided the 5 T cell receptor beta chains below, sequenced in a study of cytomegalovirus exposure and HLA in healthy donors. Sequencing was performed with immunoSEQ multiplex PCR; in TCRdb, only in-frame clones are kept and a portion is missing. The table shows some 70,000 clones, with about 96% occurring only once. The source material was PBMCs. All receptors derive from a man aged 18 to 29 in good health and CMV-seronegative.

The chain is built from TRBV18 and TRBJ1-2; D gene ambiguous. Trimming removed 3 bases from V and 4 bases from J, with 6 bases in between. CDR1 and CDR2 from the germline V gene are KGHSH and LQKENI. The CDR3 extends over 12 amino acids. In DNA form, the CDR3 reads TGTGCCAGCTCACCCCGGAGCTATGGCTACACCTTC. Amino acid sequence: CASSPRSYGYTF.

As regards this clone: An end of the junction does not agree with germline; a read error may underlie this. The chain joins TRBV5-6 to TRBJ1-2, with D perhaps TRBD1 (5 bases). This CDR3 region has 13 residues. The germline CDR1 and CDR2 sequences are SGHDT and YYEEEE. The CDR3 region is CASSRTQGTHIFF. The CDR3 DNA follows: TGTGCCAGCAGCCGTACCCAGGGAACCCACATCTTCTTC.

V is TRBV13 and J is TRBJ1-1, with 8 bases that match TRBD1. The CDR3 has 14 residues. CDR1 is PRHDT, CDR2 FYEKMQ, per germline (reference sequence). V shed 5 bases and J 1 base; nucleotides not matched to a gene: 3. CDR3 sequence: CASSRDRKNTEAFF. CDR3 bases: TGTGCCAGCAGCCGGGACAGGAAGAACACTGAAGCTTTCTTT.

V gene TRBV7-8 combines with J gene TRBJ1-1; D perhaps matches TRBD1 (6 bases). V lost 0 bases, J lost 1 base, and 6 bases lay in between. CDR1 is SGHVS, CDR2 FQNEAQ, per germline. The CDR3 length is 14 residues. In nucleotides, the CDR3 is TGTGCCAGCAGCTTAGCGGGACAGAACACTGAAGCTTTCTTT. Its protein product is CASSLAGQNTEAFF.

The genes are TRBV30 and TRBJ1-5, with D possibly TRBD1 on 6 matching bases. The CDR3 length is 12 residues. Trimming took 5 bases from V and 3 from J, leaving 8 bases between them. Per germline, CDR1 GTSNPN and CDR2 SVGIG (reference sequence). The CDR3 region has the DNA TGTGCCTGGGGACAGTCCAATCAGCCCCAGCATTTT. As protein: CAWGQSNQPQHF. The full variable domain, in which reference TRBV30 and TRBJ1-5 provide the parts outside the CDR3, is SQTIHQWPATLVQPVGSPLSLECTVEGTSNPNLYWYRQAAGRGLQLLFYSVGIGQISSEVPQNLSASRPQDRQFILSSKKLLLSDSGFYLCAWGQSNQPQHFGDGTRLSIL.